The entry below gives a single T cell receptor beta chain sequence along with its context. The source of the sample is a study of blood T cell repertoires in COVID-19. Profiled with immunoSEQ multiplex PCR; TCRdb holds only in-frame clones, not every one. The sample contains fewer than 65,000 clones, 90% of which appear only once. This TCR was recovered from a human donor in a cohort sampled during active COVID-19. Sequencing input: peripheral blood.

CDR3 bases: TGTGCCAGCAGCCCCAACCCCAGGGGGCATGAGGTGACCCAGTACTTC. Protein: CASSPNPRGHEVTQYF. The rearrangement joins TRBV9 to TRBJ2-5; 8 positions agree with TRBD1. Germline CDR1 reads SGDLS; CDR2 reads YYNGEE. This CDR3 is 16 amino acids long. The V gene end was trimmed by 4 bases and the J gene end by 7 bases; junction bases not matched to a gene: 15.